This T cell receptor (beta chain) stems from a study of T-cell memory formation after mild COVID-19. In the study overall: TCR clusters showed largely donor specificity.

A single record per CDR3 protein comes from TCRdb applying MiXCR to the 5' RACE reads. The table has 540,000 or so distinct CDR3 sequences, roughly 22% seen once; the top ten hold approximately 12%. Sequencing input: PBMCs or a T cell subset sorted from them (not recorded which). This sequence originates from an adult woman who had mild COVID-19 (a few samples of this study predate the infection). Cell type and time point are not known.

The chain's CDR3 is CSARLGHSNQPQHF. As DNA, the CDR3 is TGCAGTGCTAGGTTGGGACACAGCAATCAGCCCCAGCATTTT. This chain joins TRBV20-1 and TRBJ1-5; TRBD1 is a possible D gene (6 bases). Germline V gene sequence: CDR1 DFQATT, CDR2 SNEGSKA (reference sequence). This CDR3 has 14 residues. V gave up 3 bases and J gave up 1 base, with 10 bases separating them.